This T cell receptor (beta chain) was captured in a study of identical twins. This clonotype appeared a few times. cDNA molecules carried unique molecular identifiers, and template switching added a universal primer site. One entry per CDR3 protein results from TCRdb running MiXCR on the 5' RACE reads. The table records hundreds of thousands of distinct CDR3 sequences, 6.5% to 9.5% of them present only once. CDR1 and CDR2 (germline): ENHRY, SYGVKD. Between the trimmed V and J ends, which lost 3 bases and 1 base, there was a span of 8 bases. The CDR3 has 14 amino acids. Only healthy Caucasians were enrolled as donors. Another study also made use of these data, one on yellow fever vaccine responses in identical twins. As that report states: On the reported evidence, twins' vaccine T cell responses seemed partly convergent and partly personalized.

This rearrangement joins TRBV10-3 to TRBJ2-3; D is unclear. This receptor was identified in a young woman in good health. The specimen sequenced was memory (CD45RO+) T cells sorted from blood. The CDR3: CAISDAAGTDTQYF. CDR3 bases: TGTGCCATCAGTGACGCGGCGGGCACAGATACGCAGTATTTT.